The 26 T cell receptor beta chains below come from one sample, sequenced in a study of cytomegalovirus exposure and HLA in healthy donors. The PCR employed 60 Vbeta primers together with 13 Jbeta primers. Only in-frame clones appear in the TCRdb table, and some are missing; sequencing was by immunoSEQ multiplex PCR. The sample lists some 220,000 clones; 78% were seen once. Specimen: PBMCs. These receptors were taken from a boy aged 5-17 years in good health and CMV-seronegative.

The CDR3 here is CASSQNRGVVNNEQFF. The CDR3 DNA follows: TGTGCCAGCAGCCAAAACAGGGGGGTTGTGAACAATGAGCAGTTCTTC. The chain has TRBV5-8 and TRBJ2-1, with 8 bases aligning to TRBD1. The ends lost 4 bases at V and 5 bases at J; junction bases unmatched: 11. CDR3 length: 16 amino acids. The germline V gene encodes CDR1 SGHTS and CDR2 YDEGEE.

V is TRBV6-1 and J is TRBJ2-1; 10 bases are a match to TRBD2. CDR1 is MNHNS and CDR2 is SASEGT in the germline V gene. CDR3 length: 15 amino acids. V was clipped by 7 bases and J by 8 bases; unmatched bases: 11. The CDR3 region is CASIGAGGPGHEQFF. The CDR3 DNA is TGTGCCAGCATAGGAGCGGGAGGGCCCGGTCATGAGCAGTTCTTC.

This rearrangement joins TRBV10-1 to TRBJ2-3; 8 nucleotides agree with TRBD2. The CDR3 consists of 13 residues. With V trimmed by 6 bases and J by 6 bases, 5 bases remained unmatched. Germline assignment: CDR1 WNHNN and CDR2 SYGVQD (reference sequence). The CDR3 sequence: CASSRLAGDTQYF. The CDR3 DNA is TGCGCCAGCAGCCGCCTAGCGGGCGATACGCAGTATTTT.

V is TRBV19 and J is TRBJ1-5; 10 bases align to TRBD1. The germline gives CDR1 LNHDA, CDR2 SQIVND (reference sequence). V lost 6 bases to trimming and J lost 0 bases; unmatched junction nucleotides: 5. The CDR3 loop spans 16 amino acids. CDR3: CASSVGTGDSNQPQHF. In DNA form, the CDR3 reads TGTGCCAGTAGCGTAGGGACAGGGGATAGCAATCAGCCCCAGCATTTT.

This chain joins TRBV30 and TRBJ1-1; TRBD1 matches at 9 bases. The length of the CDR3 is 15 residues. Germline CDR1 reads GTSNPN; CDR2 reads SVGIG (reference sequence). Germline trimming cut 2 bases from V and 1 base from J; bases unmatched to any gene: 5. This CDR3 is CAWSLRTGENTEAFF. The CDR3 bases are TGTGCCTGGAGTCTACGGACAGGGGAGAACACTGAAGCTTTCTTT.

In its sample, this clone was seen a few times. The chain recombines TRBV2 with TRBJ2-3; D is undetermined. Trimming took 8 bases from V and 4 from J, leaving 7 bases between them. This CDR3 is 11 amino acids long. Germline V CDR1 and CDR2: SNHLY, FYNNEI. As DNA, the CDR3 is TGTGCCAGCTTTTTAGCAGATACGCAGTATTTT. Translation gives CASFLADTQYF.

The CDR3 loop is CASSLTNRNSPLHF. DNA for the CDR3: TGCGCCAGCAGCTTAACCAACAGGAATTCACCCCTCCACTTT. The V call is TRBV5-1, the J call TRBJ1-6; TRBD1 is a possible D gene (5 bases). Germline V lookup: CDR1 SGHRS, CDR2 YFSETQ. The CDR3 consists of 14 residues. Deletions cut 2 bases from V and 7 bases from J, with 10 bases between.

The rearrangement links TRBV11-3 to TRBJ2-3; the D is unclear. V was cut by 7 bases and J by 1 base, with 9 bases left in between. The CDR3 is 13 amino acids. Looked up from germline, CDR1 is SGHNT and CDR2 is YENEEA. The CDR3 region is CASTSVGTDTQYF. The CDR3 DNA is TGTGCCAGCACTTCGGTAGGCACAGATACGCAGTATTTT.

The chain combines TRBV5-1 with TRBJ2-7, with D possibly TRBD2 on 5 matching bases. The CDR3 length is 12 residues. V lost 0 bases and J lost 6, with 7 bases in between. Germline V CDR1 and CDR2: SGHRS, YFSETQ. The CDR3 protein is CASSLVSGEQYF. The CDR3 nucleotides are TGCGCCAGCAGCTTGGTGAGCGGCGAGCAGTACTTC. Complete variable domain (other parts from reference TRBV5-1 and TRBJ2-7): KAGVTQTPRYLIKTRGQQVTLSCSPISGHRSVSWYQQTPGQGLQFLFEYFSETQRNKGNFPGRFSGRQFSNSRSEMNVSTLELGDSALYLCASSLVSGEQYFGPGTRLTVT.

The CDR3 DNA is TGTGCCAGCAGCTTACAGGGGGCGAGACACACCATATATTTT. Translated: CASSLQGARHTIYF. This chain connects TRBV5-6 to TRBJ1-3, with 9 bases that match TRBD1. Per germline, CDR1 SGHDT and CDR2 YYEEEE. V was pared by 2 bases and J by 8 bases, with 5 bases of the junction left unmatched. The CDR3 spans 14 residues.

This clone was seen a few times. This chain uses TRBV5-6 with TRBJ2-2, with 11 bases matching TRBD2. The germline gives CDR1 SGHDT, CDR2 YYEEEE. This CDR3 is 16 amino acids long. V was pared by 4 bases and J by 2 bases, with 4 bases of the junction left unmatched. The CDR3, as DNA: TGTGCCAGCAGCCCGGGACTAGCGGTCAACACCGGGGAGCTGTTTTTT. Translated: CASSPGLAVNTGELFF.

The CDR3 reads CAWRGIGVGQPQHF. Written as DNA, the CDR3 is TGTGCCTGGAGGGGTATAGGGGTAGGTCAGCCCCAGCATTTT. The V gene is TRBV30, the J gene TRBJ1-5; D may be TRBD1 (5 bases). Germline lookup yields CDR1 GTSNPN and CDR2 SVGIG (reference sequence). Trimming pared 3 bases from V and 6 bases from J, leaving 15 bases between. The CDR3 totals 14 residues.

The chain couples TRBV11-3 to TRBJ2-5; D is undetermined. This CDR3 has 14 amino acids. V was clipped by 5 bases and J by 4 bases, with 14 bases between them. Germline values: CDR1 SGHNT, CDR2 YENEEA. CDR3 nucleotides: TGTGCCAGCAGCCCTGCAAGAAGCACAGAGACCCAGTACTTC. It yields the protein CASSPARSTETQYF.

This chain connects TRBV6-1 to TRBJ2-5; 9 bases align to TRBD2. The J call is uncertain, as TRBJ2-7 better fits the DNA end. There are 18 residues in the CDR3. In germline, CDR1 is MNHNS, CDR2 SASEGT. CDR3 sequence reads: CASSDLLAGALGPHEQYF. The CDR3 DNA reads as TGTGCCAGCAGTGACCTACTAGCGGGCGCCCTCGGGCCGCACGAGCAGTACTTC.

This clone occurred a few times. V gene TRBV7-8 combines with J gene TRBJ1-2; perhaps TRBD1 as D (5 bases). Germline CDR1 SGHVS, CDR2 FQNEAQ. V was pared by 5 bases and J by 5 bases, with 12 bases between. CDR3 length equals 13 residues. CDR3 sequence: CASSPLTVYGYTF. The CDR3 DNA follows: TGTGCCAGCAGCCCTCTGACAGTTTATGGCTACACCTTC.

V is TRBV10-2 and J is TRBJ2-1, with D perhaps TRBD2 (5 bases). Trimming removed 11 bases at V and 6 bases at J, with 17 bases between. The CDR3 sequence is 13 residues long. Germline V lookup: CDR1 WSHSY, CDR2 SAAADI. CDR3 loop: CACLIREANEQFF. As DNA, the CDR3 is TGCGCCTGCTTGATTCGGGAAGCCAATGAGCAGTTCTTC.

The rearrangement joins TRBV7-9 to TRBJ2-5; a weak D match, TRBD1 (6 bases). This CDR3 contains 15 residues. Deletions cut 4 bases from V and 1 base from J, with 13 bases between. Germline loops: CDR1 SEHNR, CDR2 FQNEAQ (reference sequence). The CDR3 spells CASSSVRGTQETQYF. DNA of the CDR3: TGTGCCAGCAGCTCGGTCAGGGGAACCCAAGAGACCCAGTACTTC.

The chain employs TRBV6-6 and TRBJ1-2; D is possibly TRBD1 (5 bases). Germline V gene data show CDR1 as MNHNY and CDR2 as SVGAGI (reference sequence). The CDR3 has 14 residues. The V end was cut by 0 bases, the J end by 3 bases, with 8 bases between. Written as DNA, the CDR3 is TGTGCCAGCAGTTACTCCGGGGGTGACTATGGCTACACCTTC. This codes for CASSYSGGDYGYTF.

The rearrangement uses TRBV9 and TRBJ2-5; a weak D match, TRBD2 (6 bases). The V end lost 2 bases, the J end lost 4 bases, and 18 bases lay between the germline ends. Germline CDR1 reads SGDLS; CDR2 reads YYNGEE. There are 16 residues in the CDR3. The CDR3 sequence is CASSVRDPHLGETQYF. In nucleotides, the CDR3 is TGTGCCAGCAGCGTGCGGGACCCCCATCTGGGAGAGACCCAGTACTTC.

The rearrangement joins TRBV5-1 to TRBJ1-1, with 7 positions matching TRBD1. The CDR3 is 15 amino acids. V gave up 0 bases and J gave up 5 bases; unmatched junction bases: 7. CDR1 is SGHRS and CDR2 is YFSETQ in the germline V gene. The CDR3 DNA reads as TGCGCCAGCAGCTTGGCGACCAGGGGGGAGACTGAAGCTTTCTTT. It encodes CASSLATRGETEAFF.

The rearrangement uses TRBV5-4 and TRBJ2-5; possible D gene TRBD2, 5 bases. The closer fit of TRBJ2-7 to the DNA end suggests the J call may be wrong. The germline CDR1 and CDR2 sequences are SGHNT and YYREEE (reference sequence). The length of the CDR3 is 15 residues. CDR3: CASSQRVGGPYEQYF. CDR3 DNA: TGTGCCAGCAGCCAAAGGGTAGGAGGTCCCTACGAGCAGTACTTC.

The rearrangement links TRBV5-8 to TRBJ2-2, with D possibly being TRBD1 (5 bases). CDR1 is SGHTS, CDR2 YDEGEE, per germline. V was trimmed by 0 bases and J by 3 bases, leaving 15 bases between them. The CDR3 consists of 17 residues. The CDR3 loop reads CASSLALSTAYTGELFF. In nucleotides, the CDR3 is TGTGCCAGCAGCTTGGCCCTCTCGACAGCTTACACCGGGGAGCTGTTTTTT.

The gene calls are TRBV29-1 and TRBJ1-5; D is unclear. CDR3 length equals 13 residues. V shed 4 bases and J shed 5 bases, with 12 bases lying between them. CDR1 and CDR2 (germline): SQVTM, ANQGSEA. The CDR3 DNA sequence: TGCAGCGTTGGGTCTGGGCCAGATCAGCCCCAGCATTTT. Its protein product is CSVGSGPDQPQHF.

As regards this clone: The junction does not match germline at one end; this may be a read error. V and J are TRBV18 and TRBJ2-7, with 9 bases aligning to TRBD1. This CDR3 region has 13 residues. CDR1 is KGHSH, CDR2 LQKENI, per germline. The CDR3 nucleotides read TGTGCCAGCTCCCCACACAGGGGGCGCGAGCAGTACTTC. Amino acids: CASSPHRGREQYF.

This chain connects TRBV30 to TRBJ2-2; D gene uncertain. Trimming took 2 bases from V and 0 from J, leaving 4 bases between them. Germline loops: CDR1 GTSNPN, CDR2 SVGIG (reference sequence). The CDR3 sequence is 13 residues long. The CDR3 nucleotides are TGTGCCTGGAGTAACTCGAACACCGGGGAGCTGTTTTTT. It encodes CAWSNSNTGELFF.

The chain employs TRBV15 and TRBJ2-7; D may be TRBD1 (5 bases). The CDR3 has 15 amino acids. Germline assignment: CDR1 LNHNV and CDR2 YYDKDF (reference sequence). Trimming left V 0 bases short and J 3 bases short, with 12 bases between. Here the CDR3 reads CATSRDVGRGYEQYF. CDR3 sequence (DNA): TGTGCCACCAGCAGAGATGTCGGTAGGGGCTACGAGCAGTACTTC.